The 30 T cell receptor beta chains listed next were all sequenced from one sample in a study of cytomegalovirus exposure and HLA in healthy donors. Researchers ran the PCR with 60 Vbeta and 13 Jbeta primers. Clones were read by immunoSEQ multiplex PCR, and TCRdb kept only the in-frame ones, dropping some. The profile shows 85,000 to 95,000 clones, under 9% of them singletons. Sequenced: PBMCs. The source of these receptors is a man aged 45-60 years in good health and CMV-seronegative.

This clone was seen ten or more times. J is TRBJ2-5 and V is TRBV19; the D gene is possibly TRBD1 (7 bases). V was cut by 10 bases and J by 2 bases, with 17 bases left in between. Germline V gene lookup returns CDR1 LNHDA and CDR2 SQIVND (reference sequence). The CDR3 has 14 residues. The CDR3 DNA reads as TGTGCCACGAATGCGGGACAGCCTCAAGAGACCCAGTACTTC. Its protein is CATNAGQPQETQYF.

This clone was detected only a few times. The rearrangement links TRBV28 to TRBJ2-7, with TRBD1 matching over 11 bases. V lost 5 bases, J lost 3 bases, and 6 bases stayed unmatched. Germline V gene data show CDR1 as MDHEN and CDR2 as SYDVKM. This CDR3 region has 15 residues. The CDR3 DNA is TGTGCCAGCAGTCCCCCGGGACAGGGGGGCTACGAGCAGTACTTC. Its protein product is CASSPPGQGGYEQYF.

Remarks on this clone: An end of the junction differs from the germline gene, which may be a read error. The rearrangement joins TRBV6-1 to TRBJ1-1; D is unresolved. This CDR3 contains 15 residues. The V gene's germline CDR1 is MNHNS and CDR2 SASEGT. The DNA for the CDR3 is TGTGTCAGCAGGCAAAGAGATGTCTCAGGCACTGAAGCTTTCTTT. Translating gives CVSRQRDVSGTEAFF.

In this sample, this clone turned up a few times. The V and J genes are TRBV6-5 and TRBJ2-7, with TRBD2 matching 9 bases. This CDR3 is built from 15 residues. Germline CDR1 is MNHEY and CDR2 is SVGAGI. Trimming removed 5 bases from V and 3 bases from J; junction bases left unmatched: 8. Written as DNA, the CDR3 is TGTGCCAGCAGTCCGCGGGGGGGAATTGTCTACGAGCAGTACTTC. Its translation: CASSPRGGIVYEQYF.

The chain recombines TRBV10-3 with TRBJ2-5; 7 bases are shared with TRBD1. The J segment lost 2 bases and the V segment lost 6 bases, leaving 3 bases of the junction unmatched. Germline values: CDR1 ENHRY, CDR2 SYGVKD. The CDR3 sequence is 13 residues long. The CDR3 sequence is CAIRGTEQETQYF. CDR3 bases: TGTGCCATCAGAGGGACAGAACAAGAGACCCAGTACTTC.

The rearrangement uses TRBV27 and TRBJ1-6; D is perhaps TRBD1 (6 bases). The length of the CDR3 is 16 residues. V gave up 2 bases and J gave up 6 bases, with 14 bases separating them. Germline V gene sequence: CDR1 MNHEY, CDR2 SMNVEV (reference sequence). CDR3 DNA: TGTGCCAGCAGTTTAGCTGTACGCAGGGGTAATTCACCCCTCCACTTT. Translating it yields CASSLAVRRGNSPLHF.

The V call is TRBV2, the J call TRBJ2-2; a possible D gene is TRBD2 (5 bases). The ends were cut back, 7 bases at V and 1 base at J, with 16 bases in the middle. CDR1 is SNHLY and CDR2 is FYNNEI in the germline V gene. This CDR3 comprises 16 residues. As DNA, the CDR3 is TGTGCCAGCAAAGATGGGCTCCGGGGGAACACCGGGGAGCTGTTTTTT. Protein sequence: CASKDGLRGNTGELFF.

The chain couples TRBV5-1 to TRBJ2-3; 8 positions agree with TRBD1. The CDR3 extends over 14 amino acids. CDR1 is SGHRS, CDR2 YFSETQ, per germline. V dropped 4 bases and J dropped 5; count of bases not matched to a gene: 6. The DNA of the CDR3 is TGCGCCAGCAGCCCGGGACAGGCCGGAGATACGCAGTATTTT. This encodes CASSPGQAGDTQYF. The full variable domain, completed using reference TRBV5-1 and TRBJ2-3, is KAGVTQTPRYLIKTRGQQVTLSCSPISGHRSVSWYQQTPGQGLQFLFEYFSETQRNKGNFPGRFSGRQFSNSRSEMNVSTLELGDSALYLCASSPGQAGDTQYFGPGTRLTVL.

This clone came up a few times. The chain combines TRBV7-2 with TRBJ2-5, with 7 bases that match TRBD2. The J segment lost 4 bases and the V segment lost 1 base, leaving 6 bases of the junction unmatched. Per germline, CDR1 SGHTA and CDR2 FQGNSA. There are 15 residues in the CDR3. The CDR3 sequence is CASSLGGLNLETQYF. CDR3 coding DNA: TGTGCCAGCAGCTTAGGGGGACTAAACCTAGAGACCCAGTACTTC.

This clone was recorded a few times. The rearrangement links TRBV19 to TRBJ1-6, with 9 bases that match TRBD1. CDR1 is LNHDA, CDR2 SQIVND, per germline (reference sequence). V gave up 6 bases and J gave up 9 bases; unmatched junction bases: 0. The length of the CDR3 is 12 residues. The CDR3 DNA sequence: TGTGCCAGTAGGGGACAGGGTTCACCCCTCCACTTT. The encoded protein is CASRGQGSPLHF.

CDR3 amino acids: CASSLGFGRQGYGYTF. CDR3 in DNA: TGTGCCAGCAGCTTAGGTTTCGGGAGGCAGGGCTATGGCTACACCTTC. This rearrangement joins TRBV28 to TRBJ1-2, with D possibly TRBD1 on 5 matching bases. Germline CDR1 is MDHEN and CDR2 is SYDVKM. The V end was cut by 6 bases, the J end by 4 bases, with 21 bases between. The CDR3 contains 16 residues.

This sequence joins TRBV28 and TRBJ2-7; 9 bases line up with TRBD2. Germline V gene data show CDR1 as MDHEN and CDR2 as SYDVKM. V gave up 5 bases and J gave up 12 bases; unmatched junction bases: 11. The CDR3 totals 13 residues. CDR3 region: CASSPLSGGKWYF. Written as DNA, the CDR3 is TGTGCCAGCAGTCCCCTGAGCGGGGGGAAGTGGTACTTC.

This clone was picked up a small number of times. The chain recombines TRBV11-2 with TRBJ2-5; a weak D match, TRBD1 (6 bases). The length of the CDR3 is 16 residues. Germline-derived CDR1 and CDR2 are SGHAT and FQNNGV. V lost 5 bases to trimming and J lost 1 base, with 17 bases between them. The CDR3 spells CASSEETGNRQETQYF. The CDR3 nucleotides read TGTGCCAGCAGCGAGGAAACAGGGAATCGCCAAGAGACCCAGTACTTC.

In this sample, this clone turned up a few times. This sequence joins TRBV2 and TRBJ1-1, with 7 bases matching TRBD1. The germline V gene encodes CDR1 SNHLY and CDR2 FYNNEI. The CDR3 is 11 amino acids. V was pared by 8 bases and J by 6 bases, with 3 bases of the junction left unmatched. The CDR3: CASLGGAEAFF. The CDR3, as DNA: TGTGCCAGCTTAGGGGGCGCTGAAGCTTTCTTT.

In nucleotides, the CDR3 is TGTGCCAGCAGTGGCGGGACAGGGGGCTCTGGAAACACCATATATTTT. It translates to CASSGGTGGSGNTIYF. The chain combines TRBV28 with TRBJ1-3, with TRBD1 identical over 11 bases. Germline V gene data show CDR1 as MDHEN and CDR2 as SYDVKM. Losses at the gene ends were 5 bases for V and 0 bases for J; bases not matched to a gene: 3. The CDR3 covers 16 residues.

This clone has only a few counts. The chain recombines TRBV6-5 with TRBJ2-7; 7 nucleotides match TRBD1. This CDR3 comprises 12 residues. Trimming at V came to 5 bases and at J to 6 bases, leaving 4 bases not matched to a gene. Germline V CDR1 and CDR2: MNHEY, SVGAGI. CDR3 DNA: TGTGCCAGCAGTAACAGACAGGGCGAGCAGTACTTC. The encoded protein is CASSNRQGEQYF.

This clone was seen a few times. The chain is built from TRBV21-1 and TRBJ1-6; TRBD1, the table's D call, lacks a check against the DNA. TRBV21-1 is termed a pseudogene. The CDR3 covers 18 residues. The CDR3 protein is CASSKEAPGQKNNSPLHF. The CDR3 region has the DNA TGTGCCAGCAGCAAAGAGGCCCCGGGACAGAAAAATAATTCACCCCTCCACTTT.

The chain employs TRBV21-1 and TRBJ2-7; the table's D gene call, TRBD2, was not cross checked with the DNA. TRBV21-1 is given as a pseudogene. This CDR3 spans 17 amino acids. DNA for the CDR3: TGTGCCAGCAGCAAAGCCACATTGGGAGGGCCCTCCTACGAGCAGTACTTC. It yields the protein CASSKATLGGPSYEQYF.

Remarks on this clone: As the CDR3 is not closed by the conserved phenylalanine or tryptophan, this likely results from a read error. Because the CDR3's place on the DNA is in doubt, the DNA is left out and the CDR3 is given as listed by TCRdb. V gene TRBV2 combines with J gene TRBJ1-5. The CDR3 adds up to 13 amino acids, both ends counted. CDR1 and CDR2 from the germline V gene are SNHLY and FYNNEI. The CDR3 is CASIEDSNQPKHL.

V and J are TRBV7-9 and TRBJ2-2; TRBD1 aligns across 9 bases. J lost 1 base, V lost 4 bases, and 4 bases had no gene match. There are 16 residues in the CDR3. Germline values: CDR1 SEHNR, CDR2 FQNEAQ (reference sequence). The CDR3 loop is CASSSSDRGNTGELFF. CDR3 in DNA: TGTGCCAGCAGCTCCTCGGACAGGGGGAACACCGGGGAGCTGTTTTTT.

J is TRBJ1-3 and V is TRBV10-3; D is ambiguous. Germline V gives CDR1 ENHRY, CDR2 SYGVKD. With 2 bases removed from V and 8 bases from J, the gap between germline ends came to 16 bases. This CDR3 contains 15 residues. The CDR3 nucleotides are TGTGCCATCAGTGAGACCGGACTGCTAGTAGACACCATATATTTT. As protein: CAISETGLLVDTIYF.

This clone was recorded a few times. The V gene is TRBV7-3, the J gene TRBJ2-3; maybe TRBD2 (6 bases). There are 15 residues in the CDR3. The V and J ends lost 5 bases and 6 bases respectively, with 18 bases between them. Germline assignment: CDR1 SGHTA and CDR2 FQGTGA. The CDR3 sequence is CASSPGRYDADTQYF. The CDR3 DNA reads TGTGCCAGCAGCCCCGGGAGATATGACGCGGATACGCAGTATTTT.

The V gene is TRBV7-3, the J gene TRBJ2-2, with a tentative D call TRBD1 (7 bases). CDR1 is SGHTA and CDR2 is FQGTGA in the germline V gene. Trimming left V 3 bases short and J 4 bases short, with 12 bases between. There are 15 residues in the CDR3. The CDR3 spells CASSFGGGGTGELFF. The CDR3 DNA is TGTGCCAGCAGCTTCGGAGGGGGCGGCACCGGGGAGCTGTTTTTT.

V and J are TRBV6-6 and TRBJ2-5; no definite D call. The DNA end lines up better with TRBJ2-7; the J call may be wrong. This CDR3 spans 12 amino acids. The germline CDR1 and CDR2 sequences are MNHNY and SVGAGI (reference sequence). The CDR3 sequence: CASRRHTYEQYF. DNA of the CDR3: TGTGCCAGCAGAAGACATACCTACGAGCAGTACTTC.

This clone has a handful of counts. This chain links TRBV7-3 with TRBJ1-6, with D possibly TRBD1 on 6 matching bases. CDR1 is SGHTA, CDR2 FQGTGA, per germline. Trimming took 5 bases from V and 7 from J, leaving 6 bases between them. The CDR3 length is 12 residues. CDR3 sequence reads: CASSTGNSPLHF. CDR3 coding DNA: TGTGCCAGCAGCACAGGGAATTCACCCCTCCACTTT.

The sample holds a few counts of this clone. The gene calls are TRBV7-2 and TRBJ1-1; TRBD1 aligns across 10 bases. With V trimmed by 2 bases and J by 0 bases, 9 bases remained unmatched. The CDR3 sequence is 18 residues long. Germline values: CDR1 SGHTA, CDR2 FQGNSA. For the CDR3, the DNA is TGTGCCAGCAGCTTACGAGGCGGGACAGGGGCGTTGAACACTGAAGCTTTCTTT. Its protein product is CASSLRGGTGALNTEAFF.

The genes are TRBV4-3 and TRBJ2-1, with TRBD2 matching 8 bases. The CDR3 is 16 residues long. CDR1 and CDR2 (germline): LGHNA, YSLEER. V shed 4 bases, J shed 0 bases, and the junction held 5 bases outside the gene matches. CDR3: CASSRKRESSYNEQFF. Here the CDR3 DNA reads TGCGCCAGCAGCCGGAAGCGGGAGAGCTCCTACAATGAGCAGTTCTTC.

This sequence joins TRBV9 and TRBJ1-3; D gene ambiguous. CDR1 is SGDLS and CDR2 is YYNGEE in the germline V gene. Trimming took 3 bases from V and 0 from J, leaving 10 bases between them. The CDR3 spans 15 residues. CDR3: CASSAEMSSGNTIYF. The CDR3 DNA reads TGTGCCAGCAGCGCCGAGATGAGCTCTGGAAACACCATATATTTT.

A few counts support this clone. The chain couples TRBV7-8 to TRBJ2-7; 9 bases match TRBD1. Trimming removed 6 bases from V and 2 bases from J; junction bases left unmatched: 11. The CDR3 loop spans 16 amino acids. CDR1 and CDR2 from the germline V gene are SGHVS and FQNEAQ. The CDR3 bases are TGTGCCAGCAGACGATACGCCACAGGGGGCACCTACGAGCAGTACTTC. Its protein product is CASRRYATGGTYEQYF.

Only a few counts were recorded for this clone. The rearrangement joins TRBV7-9 to TRBJ2-7; no reliable D call. Between the trimmed V and J ends, which lost 3 bases and 4 bases, there was a span of 10 bases. Germline V gene lookup returns CDR1 SEHNR and CDR2 FQNEAQ (reference sequence). The CDR3 is made up of 13 amino acids. CDR3 sequence reads: CASSFGNGYEQYF. CDR3 nucleotide sequence: TGTGCCAGCAGCTTCGGCAACGGGTACGAGCAGTACTTC.